One sample yielded the 2 T cell receptor beta chains listed below, sequenced in a study of blood T cell repertoires in COVID-19. TCRdb's copy holds only in-frame clones and misses some; the assay was immunoSEQ multiplex PCR. The sample gives around 70,000 clones, roughly 84% of which show up once; 29% is in the top ten. The sequencing sample was made of peripheral blood. These receptors were taken from a woman aged 80 or older with active or convalescent COVID-19.

The chain recombines TRBV19 with TRBJ1-4; perhaps TRBD1 as D (6 bases). Germline-derived CDR1 and CDR2 are LNHDA and SQIVND (reference sequence). Between the trimmed V and J ends, which lost 5 bases and 5 bases, there was a span of 15 bases. The CDR3 runs 15 residues. CDR3 nucleotide sequence: TGTGCCAGTAGTGACCACAGGGTAGCCAATGAAAAACTGTTTTTT. It encodes CASSDHRVANEKLFF.

This clone was seen only once. V usage is TRBV28 and J usage is TRBJ2-7, with D perhaps matching TRBD2 (7 bases). CDR1 and CDR2 from the germline V gene are MDHEN and SYDVKM. V was cut by 3 bases and J by 4 bases, with 16 bases left in between. The CDR3 runs to 15 residues. The chain's CDR3 is CASSFDGGAKYEQYF. The DNA for the CDR3 is TGTGCCAGCAGTTTCGATGGGGGGGCAAAATACGAGCAGTACTTC.